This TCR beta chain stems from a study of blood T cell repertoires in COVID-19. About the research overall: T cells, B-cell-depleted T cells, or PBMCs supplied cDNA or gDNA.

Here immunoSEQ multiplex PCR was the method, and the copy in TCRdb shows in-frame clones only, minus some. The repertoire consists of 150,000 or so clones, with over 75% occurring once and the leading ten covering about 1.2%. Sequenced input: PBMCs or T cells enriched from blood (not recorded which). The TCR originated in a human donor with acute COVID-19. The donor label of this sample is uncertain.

CDR3 nucleotides: TGTGCCAGCAGTTTATCTTCGACAAATGACGAGCAGTACTTC. This sequence encodes CASSLSSTNDEQYF. The V call is TRBV27, the J call TRBJ2-7; D is unclear. V was shortened by 0 bases and J by 5 bases, with 11 bases between the two germline ends. The CDR3 is 14 residues long. The germline V gene has CDR1 MNHEY and CDR2 SMNVEV (reference sequence).